This record looks at one TCR beta chain sequence and its context. The record originates from a study of blood T cell repertoires in COVID-19. Study summary: The United States, Italy and Spain were the sources of the acute and convalescent COVID-19 samples. Nucleic acid was either cDNA or gDNA, and it came from T cells, B-cell-depleted T cells, or PBMCs.

Looked up from germline, CDR1 is WNHNN and CDR2 is SYGVQD (reference sequence). The CDR3 consists of 14 residues. Trimming cost V 9 bases and J 4 bases; bases outside gene matches: 9. Cohort allocation depended upon clinical history that participants reported. Original analysis: For nucleated cells, counts were estimated from reference gene primer amplification. The protocol was immunoSEQ multiplex PCR, while the TCRdb copy is restricted to in-frame clones and leaves out a portion. The V and J calls and the clone size are those of that table, but D and trimming were determined from the DNA. The sample lists 250,000 or so clones; around 87% were seen once.

The chain carries TRBV10-1 and TRBJ1-5; 7 nucleotides line up with TRBD1. Specimen: PBMCs or T cells enriched from blood (not recorded which). The clonotype was recovered from a woman in her forties or fifties who had recovered from COVID-19. The DNA for the CDR3 is TGCGCCAGTTACAGGGGCACGGTTAATCAGCCCCAGCATTTT. This codes for CASYRGTVNQPQHF.